The source of this T cell receptor beta chain is a study of CD8 T cells in Susac syndrome. Reverse transcription of roughly 0.5 to 1 ug RNA was performed with random hexamers. Multiplex PCR with immunoSEQ amplified the TCR beta CDR3 across 54 Vbeta and 13 Jbeta. TCRdb analysed the immunoSEQ multiplex PCR reads with MiXCR anew, one entry per CDR3 protein. The profile shows about 150,000 distinct CDR3 sequences, 80% to 95% of them singletons. In contrast to the negatively isolated CD8+ and CD4+ T cells, TEMRA cells were FACS-enriched. The receptor's source is a human donor with multiple sclerosis. Sequenced sample: CD4+ T cells from PBMCs.

The CDR3 sequence is CASGLAGTEQFF. CDR3 in DNA: TGTGCCAGCGGGCTAGCGGGAACTGAGCAGTTCTTC. The V and J genes are TRBV7-3 and TRBJ2-1; 9 bases line up with TRBD2. Unmatched junction bases numbered 5, after V lost 8 bases and J lost 9 bases. CDR3 length equals 12 residues. Germline lookup yields CDR1 SGHTA and CDR2 FQGTGA.